The T cell receptor beta chain described here comes from a study of T cell changes during pregnancy in multiple sclerosis. Measured with immunoSEQ multiplex PCR; TCRdb has only the in-frame clones, and not every one. The sample includes 50,000 or so clones, around 94% of them seen just once. V lost 5 bases to trimming and J lost 0 bases; unmatched junction nucleotides: 8. In germline, CDR1 is SEHNR, CDR2 FQNEAQ (reference sequence). This CDR3 spans 16 amino acids. The material was CD4+ T cells from peripheral blood mononuclear cells, obtained before pregnancy. The sequence derives from a female donor with multiple sclerosis, enrolled in a pregnancy study. The chain has TRBV7-9 and TRBJ1-2; 8 bases agree with TRBD1. The CDR3 reads CASSPDRGGPNYGYTF. The CDR3 nucleotides read TGTGCCAGCAGCCCCGACAGGGGAGGACCTAACTATGGCTACACCTTC. The full variable domain, its missing parts supplied by reference TRBV7-9 and TRBJ1-2, is DTGVSQNPRHKITKRGQNVTFRCDPISEHNRLYWYRQTLGQGPEFLTYFQNEAQLEKSRLLSDRFSAERPKGSFSTLEIQRTEQGDSAMYLCASSPDRGGPNYGYTFGSGTRLTVV.